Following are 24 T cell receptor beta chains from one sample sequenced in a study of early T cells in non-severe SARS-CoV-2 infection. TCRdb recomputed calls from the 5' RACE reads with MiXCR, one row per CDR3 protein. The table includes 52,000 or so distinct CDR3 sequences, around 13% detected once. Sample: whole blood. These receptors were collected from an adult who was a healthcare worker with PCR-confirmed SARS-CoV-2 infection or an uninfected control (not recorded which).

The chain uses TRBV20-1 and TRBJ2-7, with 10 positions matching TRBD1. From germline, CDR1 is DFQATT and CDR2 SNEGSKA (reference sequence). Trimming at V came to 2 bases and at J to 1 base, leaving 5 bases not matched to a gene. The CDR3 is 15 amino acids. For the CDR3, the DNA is TGCAGTGCTAGATTGGGGACAGGGGAATCCTACGAGCAGTACTTC. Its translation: CSARLGTGESYEQYF.

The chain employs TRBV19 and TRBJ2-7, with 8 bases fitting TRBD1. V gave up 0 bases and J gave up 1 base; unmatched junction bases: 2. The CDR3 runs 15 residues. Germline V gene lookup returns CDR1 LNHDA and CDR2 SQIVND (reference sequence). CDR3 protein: CASSIDRTGSYEQYF. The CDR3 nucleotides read TGTGCCAGTAGTATAGATCGGACAGGGTCCTACGAGCAGTACTTC.

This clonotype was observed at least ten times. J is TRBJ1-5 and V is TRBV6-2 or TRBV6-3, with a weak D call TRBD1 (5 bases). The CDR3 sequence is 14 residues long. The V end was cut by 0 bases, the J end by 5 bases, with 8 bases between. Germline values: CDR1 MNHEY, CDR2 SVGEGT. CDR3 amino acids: CASSYSTDYQPQHF. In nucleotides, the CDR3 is TGTGCCAGCAGTTACTCGACAGACTATCAGCCCCAGCATTTT.

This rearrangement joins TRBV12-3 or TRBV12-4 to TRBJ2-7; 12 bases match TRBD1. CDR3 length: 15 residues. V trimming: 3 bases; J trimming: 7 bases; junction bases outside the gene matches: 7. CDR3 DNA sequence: TGTGCCAGCAGTTTTGCGGGACAGGGGGCAAGTGAGCAGTACTTC. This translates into CASSFAGQGASEQYF.

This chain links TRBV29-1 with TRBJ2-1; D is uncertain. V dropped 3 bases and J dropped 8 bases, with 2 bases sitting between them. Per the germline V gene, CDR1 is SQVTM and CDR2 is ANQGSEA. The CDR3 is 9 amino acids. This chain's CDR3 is CSVDDEQFF. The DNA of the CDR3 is TGCAGCGTTGACGATGAGCAGTTCTTC.

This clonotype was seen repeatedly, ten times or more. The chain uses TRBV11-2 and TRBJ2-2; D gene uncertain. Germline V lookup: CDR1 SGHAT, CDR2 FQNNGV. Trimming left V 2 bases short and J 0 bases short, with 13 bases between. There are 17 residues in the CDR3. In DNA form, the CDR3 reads TGTGCCAGCAGCTTATGGCCGAGGACCTCGAACACCGGGGAGCTGTTTTTT. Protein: CASSLWPRTSNTGELFF.

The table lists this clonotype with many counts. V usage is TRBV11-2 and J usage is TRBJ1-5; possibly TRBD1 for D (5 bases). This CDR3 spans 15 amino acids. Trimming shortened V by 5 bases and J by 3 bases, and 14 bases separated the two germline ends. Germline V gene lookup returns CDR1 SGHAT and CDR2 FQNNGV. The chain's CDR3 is CASSVTGTANQPQHF. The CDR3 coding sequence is TGTGCCAGCAGCGTCACCGGGACGGCCAATCAGCCCCAGCATTTT.

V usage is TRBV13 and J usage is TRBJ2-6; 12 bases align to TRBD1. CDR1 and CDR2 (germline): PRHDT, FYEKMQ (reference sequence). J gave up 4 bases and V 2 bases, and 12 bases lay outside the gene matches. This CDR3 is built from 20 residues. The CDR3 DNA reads TGTGCCAGCAGCTTACCGAGACGGGACAGGGGGCGTTCAGGGGCCAACGTCCTGACTTTC. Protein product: CASSLPRRDRGRSGANVLTF.

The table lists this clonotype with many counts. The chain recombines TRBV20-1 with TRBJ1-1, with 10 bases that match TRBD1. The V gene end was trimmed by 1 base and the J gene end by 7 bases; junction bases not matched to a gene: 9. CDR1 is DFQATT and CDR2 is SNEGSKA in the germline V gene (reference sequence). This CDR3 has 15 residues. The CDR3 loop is CSARGRGTGVNEAFF. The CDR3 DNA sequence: TGCAGTGCTAGAGGGCGGGGGACAGGGGTTAATGAAGCTTTCTTT.

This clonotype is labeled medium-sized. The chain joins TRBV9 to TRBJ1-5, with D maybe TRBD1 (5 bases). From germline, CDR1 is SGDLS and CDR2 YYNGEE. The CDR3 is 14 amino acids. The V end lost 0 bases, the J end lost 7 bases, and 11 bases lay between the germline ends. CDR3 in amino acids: CASSVDGGGQPQHF. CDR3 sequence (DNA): TGTGCCAGCAGCGTAGACGGGGGAGGCCAGCCCCAGCATTTT.

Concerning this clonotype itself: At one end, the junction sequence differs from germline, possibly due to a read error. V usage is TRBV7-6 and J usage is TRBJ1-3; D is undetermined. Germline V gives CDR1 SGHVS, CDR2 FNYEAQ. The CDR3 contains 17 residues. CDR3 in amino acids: CASSLPSAGRSENTIYF. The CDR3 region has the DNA TGTGCCAGCAGCCTACCTTCCGCGGGCCGCTCTGAAAACACCATATATTTT. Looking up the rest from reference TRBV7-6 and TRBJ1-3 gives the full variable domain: GAGVSQSPRYKVTKRGQDVALRCDPISGHVSLYWYRQALGQGPEFLTYFNYEAQQDKSGLPNDRFSAERPEGSISTLTIQRTEQRDSAMYRCASSLPSAGRSENTIYFGEGSWLTVV.

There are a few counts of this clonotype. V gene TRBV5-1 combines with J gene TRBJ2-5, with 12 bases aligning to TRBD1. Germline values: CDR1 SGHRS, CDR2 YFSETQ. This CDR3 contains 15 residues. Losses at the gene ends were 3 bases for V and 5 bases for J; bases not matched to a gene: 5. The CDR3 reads CASSWGTGGKETQYF. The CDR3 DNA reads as TGCGCCAGCAGCTGGGGGACAGGGGGCAAGGAGACCCAGTACTTC.

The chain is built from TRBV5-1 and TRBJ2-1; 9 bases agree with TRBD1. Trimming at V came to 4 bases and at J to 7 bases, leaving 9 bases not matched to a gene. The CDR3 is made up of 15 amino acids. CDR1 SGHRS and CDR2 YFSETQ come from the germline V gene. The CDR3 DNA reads TGCGCCAGCAGCCCCGGACAGGGGCCGGCTAATGAGCAGTTCTTC. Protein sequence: CASSPGQGPANEQFF.

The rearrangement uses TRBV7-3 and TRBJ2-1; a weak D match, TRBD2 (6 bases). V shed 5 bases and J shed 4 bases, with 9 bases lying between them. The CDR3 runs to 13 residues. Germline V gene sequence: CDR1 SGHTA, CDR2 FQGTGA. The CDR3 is CASSQGLYNEQFF. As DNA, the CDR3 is TGTGCCAGCAGCCAAGGACTATACAATGAGCAGTTCTTC.

The CDR3 coding sequence is TGTGCCAGTAGTACAAGCGCGGGGCGTTACAATGAGCAGTTCTTC. It translates to CASSTSAGRYNEQFF. The V call is TRBV19, the J call TRBJ2-1, with D maybe TRBD2 (6 bases). This CDR3 is 15 amino acids long. Germline CDR1 LNHDA, CDR2 SQIVND (reference sequence). V was shortened by 4 bases and J by 4 bases, with 14 bases between the two germline ends.

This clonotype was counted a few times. This CDR3 reads CASSLEAGVGYEQYF. For the CDR3, the DNA is TGTGCCAGCAGCTTAGAGGCAGGGGTGGGCTACGAGCAGTACTTC. V and J are TRBV11-2 and TRBJ2-7; tentative D call: TRBD1 (6 bases). The CDR3 is 15 residues long. The germline V gene has CDR1 SGHAT and CDR2 FQNNGV. V gave up 0 bases and J gave up 3 bases, with 12 bases separating them.

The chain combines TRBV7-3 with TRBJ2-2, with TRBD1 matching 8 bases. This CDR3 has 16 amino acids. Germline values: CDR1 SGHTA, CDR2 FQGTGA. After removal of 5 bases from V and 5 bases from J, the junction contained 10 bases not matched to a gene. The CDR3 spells CASSPIRTGSTGELFF. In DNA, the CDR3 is TGTGCCAGCAGCCCAATCCGGACAGGGTCGACCGGGGAGCTGTTTTTT.

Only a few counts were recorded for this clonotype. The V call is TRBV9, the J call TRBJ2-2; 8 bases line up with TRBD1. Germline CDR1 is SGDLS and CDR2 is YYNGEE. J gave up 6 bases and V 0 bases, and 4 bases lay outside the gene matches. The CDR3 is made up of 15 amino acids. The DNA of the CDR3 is TGTGCCAGCAGCGTAGGAGACAGGGGTGCCGGGGAGCTGTTTTTT. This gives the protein CASSVGDRGAGELFF. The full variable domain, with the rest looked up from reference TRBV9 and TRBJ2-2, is DSGVTQTPKHLITATGQRVTLRCSPRSGDLSVYWYQQSLDQGLQFLIQYYNGEERAKGNILERFSAQQFPDLHSELNLSSLELGDSALYFCASSVGDRGAGELFFGEGSRLTVL.

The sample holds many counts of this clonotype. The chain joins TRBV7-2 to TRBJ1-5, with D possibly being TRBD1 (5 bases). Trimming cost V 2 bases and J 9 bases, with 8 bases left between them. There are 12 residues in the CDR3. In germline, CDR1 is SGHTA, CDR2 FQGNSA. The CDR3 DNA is TGTGCCAGCAGCTTACAGCAGGGGCCCCAGCATTTT. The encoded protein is CASSLQQGPQHF.

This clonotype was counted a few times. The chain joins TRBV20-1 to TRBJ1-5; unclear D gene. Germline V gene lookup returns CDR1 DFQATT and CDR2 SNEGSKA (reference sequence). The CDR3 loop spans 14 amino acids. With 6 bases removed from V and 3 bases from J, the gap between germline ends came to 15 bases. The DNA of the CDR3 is TGCAGTGCCCCGGTGGGCGGACTCAATCAGCCCCAGCATTTT. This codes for CSAPVGGLNQPQHF.

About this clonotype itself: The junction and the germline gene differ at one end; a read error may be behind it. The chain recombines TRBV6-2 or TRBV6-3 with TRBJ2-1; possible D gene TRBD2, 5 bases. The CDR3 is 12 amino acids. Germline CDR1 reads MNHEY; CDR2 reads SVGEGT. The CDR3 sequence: CASSTPRGHAIF. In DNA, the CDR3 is TGTGCCAGCAGTACCCCGAGAGGGCACGCGATCTTC.

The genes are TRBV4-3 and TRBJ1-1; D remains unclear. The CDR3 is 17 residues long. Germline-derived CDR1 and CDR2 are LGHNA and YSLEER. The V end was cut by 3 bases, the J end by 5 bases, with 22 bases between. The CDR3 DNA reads TGCGCCAGCAGCCAGACACTAAAATCCCCGATGGGGACTGAAGCTTTCTTT. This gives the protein CASSQTLKSPMGTEAFF.

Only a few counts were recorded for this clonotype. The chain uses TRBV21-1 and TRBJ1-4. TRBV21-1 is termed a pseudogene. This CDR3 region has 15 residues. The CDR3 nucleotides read TGTGCCAGAAGCAGCAATCTACGGTACGCGGAAAAACTGTTTTTT. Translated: CARSSNLRYAEKLFF.

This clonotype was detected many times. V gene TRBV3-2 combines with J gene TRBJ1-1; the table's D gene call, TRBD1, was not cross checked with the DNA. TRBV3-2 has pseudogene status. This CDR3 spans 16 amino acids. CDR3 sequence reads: CASSQDFTGGNTEAFF. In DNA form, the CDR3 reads TGTGCCAGCAGCCAAGATTTTACAGGGGGAAACACTGAAGCTTTCTTT.